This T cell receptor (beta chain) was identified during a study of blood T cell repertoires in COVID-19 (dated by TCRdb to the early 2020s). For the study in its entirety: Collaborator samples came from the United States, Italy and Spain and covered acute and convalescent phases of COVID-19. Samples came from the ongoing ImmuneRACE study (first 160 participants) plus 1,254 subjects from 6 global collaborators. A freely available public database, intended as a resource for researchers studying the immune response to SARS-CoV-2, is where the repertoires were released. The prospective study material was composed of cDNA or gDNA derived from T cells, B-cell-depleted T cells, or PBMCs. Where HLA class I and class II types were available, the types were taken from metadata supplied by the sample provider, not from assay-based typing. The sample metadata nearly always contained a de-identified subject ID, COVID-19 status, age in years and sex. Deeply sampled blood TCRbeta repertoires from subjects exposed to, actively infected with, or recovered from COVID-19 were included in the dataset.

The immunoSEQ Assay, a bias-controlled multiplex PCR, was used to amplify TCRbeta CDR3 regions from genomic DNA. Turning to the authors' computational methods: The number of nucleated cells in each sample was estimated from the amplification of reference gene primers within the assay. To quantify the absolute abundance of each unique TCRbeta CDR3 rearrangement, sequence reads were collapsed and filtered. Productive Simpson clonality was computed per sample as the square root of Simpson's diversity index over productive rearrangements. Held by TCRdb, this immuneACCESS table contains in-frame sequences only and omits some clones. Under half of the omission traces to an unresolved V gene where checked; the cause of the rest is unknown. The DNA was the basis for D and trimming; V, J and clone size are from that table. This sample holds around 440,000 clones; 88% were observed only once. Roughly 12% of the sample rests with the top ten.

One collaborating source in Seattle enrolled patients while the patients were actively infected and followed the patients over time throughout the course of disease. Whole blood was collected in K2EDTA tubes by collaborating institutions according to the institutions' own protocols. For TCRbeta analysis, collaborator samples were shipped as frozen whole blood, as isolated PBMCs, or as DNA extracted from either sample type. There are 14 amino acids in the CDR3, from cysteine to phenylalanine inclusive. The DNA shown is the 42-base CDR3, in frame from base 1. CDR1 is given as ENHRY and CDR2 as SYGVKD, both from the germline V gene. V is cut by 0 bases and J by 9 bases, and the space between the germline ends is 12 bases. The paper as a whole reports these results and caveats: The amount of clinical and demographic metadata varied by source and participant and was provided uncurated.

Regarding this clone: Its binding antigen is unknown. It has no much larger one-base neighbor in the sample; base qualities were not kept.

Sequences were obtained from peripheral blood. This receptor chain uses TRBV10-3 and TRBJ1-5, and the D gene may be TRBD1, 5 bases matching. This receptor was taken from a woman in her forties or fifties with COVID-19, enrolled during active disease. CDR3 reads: CAISESQGVRPQHF. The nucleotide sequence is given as TGTGCCATCAGTGAGTCTCAAGGGGTGAGGCCCCAGCATTTT.